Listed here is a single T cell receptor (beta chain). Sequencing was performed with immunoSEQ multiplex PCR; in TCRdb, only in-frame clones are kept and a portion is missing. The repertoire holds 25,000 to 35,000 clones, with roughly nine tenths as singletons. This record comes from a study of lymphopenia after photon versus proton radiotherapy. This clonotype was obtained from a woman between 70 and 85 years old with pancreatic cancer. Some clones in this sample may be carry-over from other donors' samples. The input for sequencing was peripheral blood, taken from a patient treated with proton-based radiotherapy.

The CDR3 nucleotides are TGTGCCAGCAGGACAGGGGGGGGCTATGGCTACACCTTC. Protein sequence: CASRTGGGYGYTF. This chain links TRBV28 with TRBJ1-2, with 9 bases identical to TRBD1. After removal of 6 bases from V and 4 bases from J, the junction contained 3 bases not matched to a gene. This CDR3 contains 13 residues. Germline V gene data show CDR1 as MDHEN and CDR2 as SYDVKM.